This T cell receptor (beta chain) was captured in a study of beta chain features in type 1 diabetes. At the level of the study: Examination spanned around 110 million sorted cells from all samples.

Study-level results: HLA influence on TCRB rearrangement stayed unresolved here. VDJ junctions in type 1 diabetes patients carried more deletions and fewer insertions. Across all four CD4+ subsets, people with type 1 diabetes showed modestly shorter TCRB CDR3s.

There are 12 residues in the CDR3. The V gene's germline CDR1 is SNHLY and CDR2 FYNNEI. With 4 bases removed from V and 7 bases from J, the gap between germline ends came to 7 bases. Sequenced material consisted of expressed TCRB transcripts (all of the isolated RNA was reverse transcribed). TCRdb's copy holds only in-frame clones and misses some; the assay was immunoSEQ multiplex PCR. The sample lists about 700,000 clones, around an eighth occurring once. This clone has a handful of counts. Its target is unknown. Markers CD45RO/CCR7/CD25/CD127/CD95/CD27 served to sort CD4+ naive, central memory, regulatory and stem cell-like memory cells.

The source is a young man with type 1 diabetes. The chain uses TRBV2 and TRBJ2-2; D gene unclear. Sequencing was carried out using naive CD4+ T cells from blood. The CDR3 nucleotides are TGTGCCAGCAGTGTGCCTTTCGGGGAGCTGTTTTTT. Amino acids: CASSVPFGELFF.